This TCR beta chain was obtained from a study of cytomegalovirus exposure and HLA in healthy donors. PCR was performed using 60 Vbeta and 13 Jbeta primers. In the original analysis: Among the unique TCR beta chains that a later analysis counted, some 73 million in all, roughly 11 million were shared. Measured with immunoSEQ multiplex PCR; TCRdb has only the in-frame clones, and not every one. That table furnishes V, J and clone size, whereas the DNA furnished D and trimming. The data hold about 160,000 clones, with 82% observed a single time. Sequenced sample: PBMCs. The receptor was isolated from a girl under 18 in good health and CMV-seropositive.

DNA for the CDR3: TGTGCCTGGAGTTTTCAGGTGTCAGAGACCCAGTACTTC. Protein product: CAWSFQVSETQYF. This sequence joins TRBV30 and TRBJ2-5; unclear D gene. The CDR3 has 13 residues. Germline CDR1 is GTSNPN and CDR2 is SVGIG (reference sequence). V was trimmed by 2 bases and J by 4 bases, leaving 11 bases between them.